This T cell receptor beta chain comes out of a study of vaccination and CD4 T cells after COVID-19. Study-level background: The study collected post-vaccine samples a median around 77 days after dose two, with a range of 14 to 241.

Note on this clonotype: What it recognizes is unknown.

The V gene lost 0 bases and the J gene lost 3 bases, with 18 bases spanning the gap. Germline-derived CDR1 and CDR2 are SGHVS and FQNEAQ. This CDR3 comprises 17 residues. Sequenced with the Oncomine TCR Beta short-read assay was DNA taken from cultured CD4+ T cells. Scientists extracted genomic DNA from CD4+ T cells grown in culture. Via MiXCR, TCRdb re-called the PCR reads, giving one row per CDR3 protein. The table lists around 13,000 distinct CDR3 sequences, roughly 21% of them singletons. The treatment here: 10-day PBMC culture with coronavirus spike peptide pools or control peptides (ViraFEST assay).

What was sequenced was cultured CD4+ T cells from blood. The sequence was collected from a human donor with COVID-19. The rearrangement links TRBV7-8 to TRBJ2-7; a weak D match, TRBD1 (6 bases). The CDR3 DNA reads as TGTGCCAGCAGCTTAGCAGCAACCCGACAGGCGGGCTACGAGCAGTACTTC. Its translation is CASSLAATRQAGYEQYF.